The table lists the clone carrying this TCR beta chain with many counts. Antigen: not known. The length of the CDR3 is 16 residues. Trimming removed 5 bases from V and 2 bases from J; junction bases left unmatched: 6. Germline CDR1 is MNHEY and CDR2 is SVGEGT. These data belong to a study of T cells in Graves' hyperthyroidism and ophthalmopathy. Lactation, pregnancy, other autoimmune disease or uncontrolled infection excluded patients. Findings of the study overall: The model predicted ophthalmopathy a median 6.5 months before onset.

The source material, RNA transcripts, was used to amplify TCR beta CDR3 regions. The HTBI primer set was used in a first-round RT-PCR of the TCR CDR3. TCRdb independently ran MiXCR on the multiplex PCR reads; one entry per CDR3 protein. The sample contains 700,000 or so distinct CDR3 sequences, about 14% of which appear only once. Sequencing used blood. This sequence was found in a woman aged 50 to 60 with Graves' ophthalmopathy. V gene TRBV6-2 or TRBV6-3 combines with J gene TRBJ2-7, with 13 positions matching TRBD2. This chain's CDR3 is CASSPPGLAGPYEQYF. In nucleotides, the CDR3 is TGTGCCAGCAGTCCCCCGGGACTAGCGGGACCCTACGAGCAGTACTTC.